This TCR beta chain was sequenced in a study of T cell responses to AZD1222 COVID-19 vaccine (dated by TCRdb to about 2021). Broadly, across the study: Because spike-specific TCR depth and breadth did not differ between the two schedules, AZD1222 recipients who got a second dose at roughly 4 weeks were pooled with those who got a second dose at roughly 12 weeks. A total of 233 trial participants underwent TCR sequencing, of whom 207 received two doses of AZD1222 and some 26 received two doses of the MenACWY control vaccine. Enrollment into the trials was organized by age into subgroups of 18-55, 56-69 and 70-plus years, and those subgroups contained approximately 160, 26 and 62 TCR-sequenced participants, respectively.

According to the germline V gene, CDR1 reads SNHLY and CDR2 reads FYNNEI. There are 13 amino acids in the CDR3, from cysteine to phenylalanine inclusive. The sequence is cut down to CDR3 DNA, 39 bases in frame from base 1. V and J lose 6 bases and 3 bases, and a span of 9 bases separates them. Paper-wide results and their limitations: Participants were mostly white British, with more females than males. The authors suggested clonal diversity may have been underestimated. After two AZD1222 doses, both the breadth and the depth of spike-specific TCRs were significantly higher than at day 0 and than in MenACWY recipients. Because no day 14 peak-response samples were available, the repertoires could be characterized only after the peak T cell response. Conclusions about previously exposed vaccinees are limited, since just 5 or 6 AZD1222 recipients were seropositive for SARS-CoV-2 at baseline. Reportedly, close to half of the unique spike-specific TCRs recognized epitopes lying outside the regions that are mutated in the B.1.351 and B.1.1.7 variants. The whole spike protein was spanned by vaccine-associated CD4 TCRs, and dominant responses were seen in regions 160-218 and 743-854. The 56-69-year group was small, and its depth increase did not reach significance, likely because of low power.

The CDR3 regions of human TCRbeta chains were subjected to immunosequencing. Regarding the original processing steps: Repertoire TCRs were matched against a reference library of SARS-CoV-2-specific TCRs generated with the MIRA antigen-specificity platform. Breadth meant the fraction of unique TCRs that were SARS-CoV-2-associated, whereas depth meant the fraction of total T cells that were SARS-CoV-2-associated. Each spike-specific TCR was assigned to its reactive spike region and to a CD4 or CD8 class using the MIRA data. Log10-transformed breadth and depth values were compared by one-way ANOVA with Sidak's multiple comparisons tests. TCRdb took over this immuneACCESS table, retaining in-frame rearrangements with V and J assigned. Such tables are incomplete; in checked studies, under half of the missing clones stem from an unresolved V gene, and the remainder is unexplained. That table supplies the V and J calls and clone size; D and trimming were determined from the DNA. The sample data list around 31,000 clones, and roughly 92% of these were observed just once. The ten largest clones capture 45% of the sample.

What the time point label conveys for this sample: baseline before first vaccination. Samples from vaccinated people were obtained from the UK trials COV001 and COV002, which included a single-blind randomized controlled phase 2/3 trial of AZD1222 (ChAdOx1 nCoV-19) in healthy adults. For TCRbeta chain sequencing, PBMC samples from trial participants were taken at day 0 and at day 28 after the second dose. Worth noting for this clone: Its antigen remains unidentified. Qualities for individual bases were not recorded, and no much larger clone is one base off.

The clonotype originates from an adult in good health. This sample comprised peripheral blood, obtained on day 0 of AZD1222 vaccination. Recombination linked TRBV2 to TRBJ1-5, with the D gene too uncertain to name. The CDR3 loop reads CASSSDNNQPQHF. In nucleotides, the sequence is TGTGCCAGCAGCTCCGACAACAATCAGCCCCAGCATTTT. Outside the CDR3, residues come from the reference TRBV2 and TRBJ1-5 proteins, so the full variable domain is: EPEVTQTPSHQVTQMGQEVILRCVPISNHLYFYWYRQILGQKVEFLVSFYNNEISEKSEIFDDQFSVERPDGSNFTLKIRSTKLEDSAMYFCASSSDNNQPQHFGDGTRLSIL.